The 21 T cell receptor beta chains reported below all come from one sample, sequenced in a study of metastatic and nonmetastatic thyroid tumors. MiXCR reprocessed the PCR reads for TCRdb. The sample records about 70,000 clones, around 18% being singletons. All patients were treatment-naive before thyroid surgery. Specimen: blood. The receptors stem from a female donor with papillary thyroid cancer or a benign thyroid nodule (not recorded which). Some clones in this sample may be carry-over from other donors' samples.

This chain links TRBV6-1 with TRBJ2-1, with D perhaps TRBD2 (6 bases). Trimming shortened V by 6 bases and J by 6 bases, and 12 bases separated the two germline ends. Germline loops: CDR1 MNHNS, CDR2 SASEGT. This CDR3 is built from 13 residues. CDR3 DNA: TGTGCCAGCAGCCCCACGACTAGCAATGAGCAGTTCTTC. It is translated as CASSPTTSNEQFF.

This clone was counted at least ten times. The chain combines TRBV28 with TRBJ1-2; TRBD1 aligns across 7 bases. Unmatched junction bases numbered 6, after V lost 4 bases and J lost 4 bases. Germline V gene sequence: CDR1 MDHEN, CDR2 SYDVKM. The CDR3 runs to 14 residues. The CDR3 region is CASSSGGGGYGYTF. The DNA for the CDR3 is TGTGCCAGCAGTTCGGGAGGGGGCGGCTATGGCTACACCTTC.

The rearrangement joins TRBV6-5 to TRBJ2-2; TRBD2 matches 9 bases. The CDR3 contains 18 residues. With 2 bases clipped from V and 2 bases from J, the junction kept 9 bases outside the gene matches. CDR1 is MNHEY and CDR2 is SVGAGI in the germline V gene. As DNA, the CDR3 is TGTGCCAGCAGTTACAAGCGGGGGGCCAAATCAAACACCGGGGAGCTGTTTTTT. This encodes CASSYKRGAKSNTGELFF.

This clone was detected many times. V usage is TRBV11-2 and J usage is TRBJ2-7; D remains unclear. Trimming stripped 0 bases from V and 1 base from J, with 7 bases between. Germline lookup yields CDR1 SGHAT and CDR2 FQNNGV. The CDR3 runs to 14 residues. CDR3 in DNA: TGTGCCAGCAGCTTAGAGGCAGCATCCTACGAGCAGTACTTC. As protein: CASSLEAASYEQYF.

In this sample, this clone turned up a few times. The CDR3 reads CASSVRPPLTETNTEAFF. The CDR3 nucleotides read TGTGCCAGCAGTGTAAGGCCACCCCTGACAGAAACGAACACTGAAGCTTTCTTT. The chain is built from TRBV27 and TRBJ1-1, with D possibly matching TRBD1 (5 bases). Trimming removed 5 bases from V and 1 base from J, with 23 bases in between. The CDR3 contains 18 residues. CDR1 and CDR2 (germline): MNHEY, SMNVEV (reference sequence).

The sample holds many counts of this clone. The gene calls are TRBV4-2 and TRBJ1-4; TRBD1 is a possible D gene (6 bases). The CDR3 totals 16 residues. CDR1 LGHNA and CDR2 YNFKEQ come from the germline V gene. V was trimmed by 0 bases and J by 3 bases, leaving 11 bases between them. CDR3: CASSQDRGNPNEKLFF. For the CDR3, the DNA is TGTGCCAGCAGCCAAGATAGGGGGAACCCTAATGAAAAACTGTTTTTT.

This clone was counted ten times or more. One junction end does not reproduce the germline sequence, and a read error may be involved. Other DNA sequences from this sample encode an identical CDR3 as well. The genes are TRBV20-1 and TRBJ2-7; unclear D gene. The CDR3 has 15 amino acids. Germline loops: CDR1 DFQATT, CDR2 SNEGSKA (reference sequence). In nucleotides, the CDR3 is TGCAGTGCTAGAGTTGGGCCCTTTCCAACCTACGAGCAGTACTTT. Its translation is CSARVGPFPTYEQYF.

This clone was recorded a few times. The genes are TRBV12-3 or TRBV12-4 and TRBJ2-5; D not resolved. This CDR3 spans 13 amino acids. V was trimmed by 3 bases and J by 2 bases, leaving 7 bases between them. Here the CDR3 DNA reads TGTGCCAGCAGTTTTTACTTTCAAGAGACCCAGTACTTC. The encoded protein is CASSFYFQETQYF.

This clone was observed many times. CDR3 DNA: TGTGCCAGCAGCCAGGGGCCGACTGAAGCTTTCTTT. This encodes CASSQGPTEAFF. The chain employs TRBV3-1 and TRBJ1-1; D perhaps matches TRBD1 (5 bases). The CDR3 is 12 residues long. Trimming cost V 3 bases and J 5 bases, with 7 bases left between them. Germline V CDR1 and CDR2: LGHDT, YNNKEL (reference sequence).

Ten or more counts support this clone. CDR3 sequence reads: CASGRDKGLGLTDTQYF. As DNA, the CDR3 is TGTGCCAGCGGGCGGGACAAGGGCCTCGGGCTTACAGATACGCAGTATTTT. V gene TRBV3-1 combines with J gene TRBJ2-3; possibly TRBD1 or TRBD2 for D (6 bases each). CDR3 length: 17 amino acids. Trimming removed 8 bases at V and 3 bases at J, with 24 bases between. Germline V lookup: CDR1 LGHDT, CDR2 YNNKEL (reference sequence).

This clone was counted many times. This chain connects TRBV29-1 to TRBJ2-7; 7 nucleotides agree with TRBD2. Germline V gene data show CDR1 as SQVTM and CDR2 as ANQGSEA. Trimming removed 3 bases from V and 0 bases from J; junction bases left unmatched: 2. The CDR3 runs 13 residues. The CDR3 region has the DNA TGCAGCGTTGATGGGGGGGACTCCTACGAGCAGTACTTC. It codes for CSVDGGDSYEQYF.

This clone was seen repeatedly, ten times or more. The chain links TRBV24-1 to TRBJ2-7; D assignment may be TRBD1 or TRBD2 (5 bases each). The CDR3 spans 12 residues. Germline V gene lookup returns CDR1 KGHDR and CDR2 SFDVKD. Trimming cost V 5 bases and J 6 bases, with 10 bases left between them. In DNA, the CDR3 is TGTGCCACCAGTGGTGGTGGGGGCGAGCAGTACTTC. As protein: CATSGGGGEQYF.

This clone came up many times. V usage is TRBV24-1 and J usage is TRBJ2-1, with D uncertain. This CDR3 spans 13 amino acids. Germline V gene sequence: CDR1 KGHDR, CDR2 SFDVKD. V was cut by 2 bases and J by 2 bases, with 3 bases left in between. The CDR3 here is CATSDSPYNEQFF. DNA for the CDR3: TGTGCCACCAGTGATTCCCCCTACAATGAGCAGTTCTTC.

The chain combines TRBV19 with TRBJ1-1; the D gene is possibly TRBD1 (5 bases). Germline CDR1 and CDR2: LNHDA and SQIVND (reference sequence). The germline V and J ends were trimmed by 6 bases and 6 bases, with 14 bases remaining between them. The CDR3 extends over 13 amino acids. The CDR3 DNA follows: TGTGCCAGTAGGGGGGTAGGGGCGGCTGAAGCTTTCTTT. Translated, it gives CASRGVGAAEAFF.

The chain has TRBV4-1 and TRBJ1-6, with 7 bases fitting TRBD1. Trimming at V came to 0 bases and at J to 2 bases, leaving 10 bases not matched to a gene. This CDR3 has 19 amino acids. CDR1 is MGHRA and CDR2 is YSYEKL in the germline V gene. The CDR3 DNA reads TGCGCCAGCAGCCAAGATCCCACCTCAGGGACAGCCTATAATTCACCCCTCCACTTT. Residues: CASSQDPTSGTAYNSPLHF.

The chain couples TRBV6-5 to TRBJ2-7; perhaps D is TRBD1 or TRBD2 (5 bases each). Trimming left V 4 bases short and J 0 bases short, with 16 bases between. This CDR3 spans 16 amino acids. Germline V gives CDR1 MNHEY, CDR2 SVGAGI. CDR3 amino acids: CASSSYTGRNSYEQYF. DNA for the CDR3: TGTGCCAGCAGTTCGTACACGGGACGCAACTCCTACGAGCAGTACTTC.

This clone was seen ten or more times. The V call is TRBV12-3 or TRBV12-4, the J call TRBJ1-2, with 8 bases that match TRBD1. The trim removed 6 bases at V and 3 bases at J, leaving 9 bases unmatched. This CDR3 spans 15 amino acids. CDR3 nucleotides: TGTGCCAGCAGCAGACGGACAGGGAGGGACTATGGCTACACCTTC. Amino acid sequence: CASSRRTGRDYGYTF.

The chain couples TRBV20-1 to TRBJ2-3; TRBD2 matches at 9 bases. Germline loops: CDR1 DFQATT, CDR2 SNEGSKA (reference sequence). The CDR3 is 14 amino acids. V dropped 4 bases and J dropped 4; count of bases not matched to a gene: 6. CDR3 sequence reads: CSAIGGGGADTQYF. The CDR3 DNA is TGCAGTGCTATTGGCGGGGGGGGAGCAGATACGCAGTATTTT.

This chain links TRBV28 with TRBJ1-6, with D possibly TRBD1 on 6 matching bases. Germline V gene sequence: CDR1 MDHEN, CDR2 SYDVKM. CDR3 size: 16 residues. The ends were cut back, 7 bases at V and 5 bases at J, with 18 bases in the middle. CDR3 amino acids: CASIRRQDRDNSPLHF. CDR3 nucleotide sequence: TGTGCCAGCATCAGAAGACAGGATCGCGATAATTCACCCCTCCACTTT.

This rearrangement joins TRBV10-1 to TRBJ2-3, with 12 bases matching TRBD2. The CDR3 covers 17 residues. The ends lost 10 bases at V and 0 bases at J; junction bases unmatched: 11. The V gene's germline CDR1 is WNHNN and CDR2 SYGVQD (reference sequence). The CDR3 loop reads CAIRGRTSGASTDTQYF. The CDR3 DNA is TGCGCCATCAGGGGGCGGACTAGCGGGGCTAGCACAGATACGCAGTATTTT.

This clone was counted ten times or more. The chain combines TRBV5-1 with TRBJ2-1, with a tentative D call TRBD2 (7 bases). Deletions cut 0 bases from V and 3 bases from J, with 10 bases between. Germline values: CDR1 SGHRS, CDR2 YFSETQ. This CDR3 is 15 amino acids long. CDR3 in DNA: TGCGCCAGCAGCTTGGAGGGGGGGATCTACAATGAGCAGTTCTTC. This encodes CASSLEGGIYNEQFF.